This T cell receptor (beta chain) is drawn from a study of blood T cell repertoires in COVID-19. Trimming took 4 bases from V and 8 from J; bases not matched to a gene: 7. Germline V lookup: CDR1 MNHNY, CDR2 SVGAGI (reference sequence). The CDR3 is 15 amino acids. This clone was seen ten or more times. How the authors handled the data: Reference gene primer amplification in the assay estimated nucleated cell counts. The assay was immunoSEQ multiplex PCR, and TCRdb's table has in-frame clones only and misses some. V and J calls and clone size come straight from that table; D and trimming were deduced from the DNA. The sample has under 150,000 clones, around two thirds seen once.

The TCR comes from a woman in her 70s with acute or convalescent COVID-19. The sequencing input was peripheral blood. The chain joins TRBV6-6 to TRBJ2-1, with 11 bases identical to TRBD1. CDR3 DNA sequence: TGTGCCAGCAGTTGGACAGGGGGCGCGGGAGATGAGCAGTTCTTC. This sequence encodes CASSWTGGAGDEQFF.